This T cell receptor (beta chain) originates from a study of cytomegalovirus exposure and HLA in healthy donors. General study points: Reportedly, TCR beta sequences accurately predicted HLA-A and HLA-B alleles in most subjects. The only immune exposure information that was available was CMV serostatus. According to a later analysis, most TCR beta chains associated with CMV appeared HLA-restricted.

60 Vbeta and 13 Jbeta primers were used in PCR. Profiled with immunoSEQ multiplex PCR; TCRdb holds only in-frame clones, not every one. The data show 150,000 to 200,000 clones, roughly 77% seen once. Donors sampled were nominally healthy, though unrecorded immune exposures were likely. The length of the CDR3 is 13 residues. Germline loops: CDR1 SGHTA, CDR2 FQGNSA. With respect to this clone: Its specificity is not known. At one end, the junction sequence differs from germline, possibly due to a read error.

The rearrangement links TRBV7-2 to TRBJ2-5; tentative D call: TRBD2 (5 bases). TRBJ2-7 explains the end of the DNA better; the J call may be wrong. Sequencing was carried out using PBMCs. This receptor was taken from a woman aged 45-60 years in good health and CMV-seronegative. DNA of the CDR3: TGTGCCAGCAGCCTAGCCCACTCCTACGAGCAGTACTTC. It encodes CASSLAHSYEQYF.